A selection of T cell receptor beta chains follows, all from one sample in a study of T cell responses to AZD1222 COVID-19 vaccine. Generated by immunoSEQ multiplex PCR, the TCRdb table keeps only in-frame clones and is missing some. The data show some 130,000 clones, with approximately 95% seen just once and roughly 7.1% held by the top ten. The starting material was peripheral blood, obtained 28 days after the second AZD1222 dose. These receptors originate from an adult who received the AZD1222 COVID-19 vaccine. CDR3s include the opening cysteine and the closing phenylalanine or tryptophan. The D gene is left open where the match is weak. Rows may omit the clone size; those that give it use once, few, many or a size class.

>TRBJ2-1|TRBD2|TRBV7-8|.
CASSFTGGAIWGEQFF
TGTGCCAGCAGCTTCACCGGGGGGGCTATTTGGGGTGAGCAGTTCTTC
>TRBJ1-2|.|TRBV19|.
CASSPRRGDYGYTF
TGTGCCAGTAGTCCCCGACGGGGGGACTATGGCTACACCTTC
>TRBJ1-2|.|TRBV3-1/TRBV3-2|.
CASSLGPPGGYTF
TGTGCCAGCAGCCTAGGGCCCCCCGGGGGCTACACCTTC
>TRBJ1-1|TRBD1|TRBV28|.
CASSLLTPGGTEAFF
TGTGCCAGCAGCTTACTAACCCCAGGGGGCACTGAAGCTTTCTTT
>TRBJ1-3|.|TRBV18|.
CASSPLDGNTIYF
TGTGCCAGCTCACCACTGGACGGAAACACCATATATTTT
>TRBJ1-1|.|TRBV12-3/TRBV12-4|.
CATGPKAEAFF
TGTGCCACAGGACCAAAGGCTGAAGCTTTCTTT
>TRBJ1-5|.|TRBV3-1/TRBV3-2|few
CASSERAGNQPQHF
TGTGCCAGCAGCGAAAGGGCAGGGAATCAGCCCCAGCATTTT
>TRBJ1-1|.|TRBV6-2/TRBV6-3|.
CASSLTVLHDTEAFF
TGTGCCAGCAGTTTAACAGTTCTACATGACACTGAAGCTTTCTTT
>TRBJ2-1|.|TRBV2|.
CASSGSSYNEQFF
TGTGCCAGCAGTGGTAGCTCCTACAATGAGCAGTTCTTC
>TRBJ1-5|TRBD1|TRBV29-1|.
CSVDSGGNQPQHF
TGCAGCGTTGATTCAGGGGGAAATCAGCCCCAGCATTTT
>TRBJ2-5|TRBD1|TRBV27|.
CASSLWGDRPKETQYF
TGTGCCAGCAGTTTGTGGGGGGACAGGCCAAAAGAGACCCAGTACTTC